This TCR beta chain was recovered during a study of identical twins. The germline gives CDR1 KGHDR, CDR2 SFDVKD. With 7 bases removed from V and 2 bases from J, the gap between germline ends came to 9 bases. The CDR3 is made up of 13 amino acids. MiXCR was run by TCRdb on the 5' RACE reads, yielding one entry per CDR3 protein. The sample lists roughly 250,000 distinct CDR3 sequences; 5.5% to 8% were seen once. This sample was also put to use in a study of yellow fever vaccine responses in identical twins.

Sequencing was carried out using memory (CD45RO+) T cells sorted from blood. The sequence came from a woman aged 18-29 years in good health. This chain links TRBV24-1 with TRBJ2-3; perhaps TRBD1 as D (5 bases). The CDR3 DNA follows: TGTGCCACCAGGGGGCCTTACACAGATACGCAGTATTTT. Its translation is CATRGPYTDTQYF.